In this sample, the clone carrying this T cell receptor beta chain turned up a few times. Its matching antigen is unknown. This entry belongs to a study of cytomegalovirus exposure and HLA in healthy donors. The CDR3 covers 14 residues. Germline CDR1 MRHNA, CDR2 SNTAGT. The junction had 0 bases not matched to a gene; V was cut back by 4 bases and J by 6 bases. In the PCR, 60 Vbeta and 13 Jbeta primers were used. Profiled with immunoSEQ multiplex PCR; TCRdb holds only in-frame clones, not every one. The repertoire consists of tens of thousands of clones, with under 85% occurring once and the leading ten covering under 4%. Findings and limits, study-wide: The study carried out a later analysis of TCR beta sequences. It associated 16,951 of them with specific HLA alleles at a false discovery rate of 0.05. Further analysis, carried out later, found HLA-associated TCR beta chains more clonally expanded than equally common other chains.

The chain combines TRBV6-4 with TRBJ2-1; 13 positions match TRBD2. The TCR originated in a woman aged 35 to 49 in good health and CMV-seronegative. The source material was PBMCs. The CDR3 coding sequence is TGTGCCAGCAGTGGGACTAGCGGGAGCAATGAGCAGTTCTTC. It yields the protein CASSGTSGSNEQFF.